A single sample gave rise to the 19 T cell receptor beta chains below, sequenced in a study of identifying expanded T cells in peripheral blood. Some clones are missing from TCRdb's copy, which holds only in-frame ones; the method was immunoSEQ multiplex PCR. The sample yields about 110,000 clones, around 90% seen once. Source material: blood. These receptors all come from a person between 18 and 69 years old in good health.

This chain joins TRBV7-2 and TRBJ2-1; D unclear. CDR3 length: 13 amino acids. From germline, CDR1 is SGHTA and CDR2 FQGNSA. Trimming took off 5 bases at V and 0 bases at J, with 5 bases between the two ends. This chain's CDR3 is CASSESSYNEQFF. For the CDR3, the DNA is TGTGCCAGCAGCGAAAGCTCCTACAATGAGCAGTTCTTC.

The rearrangement uses TRBV29-1 and TRBJ2-7; 14 bases fit TRBD2. In germline, CDR1 is SQVTM, CDR2 ANQGSEA. The CDR3 covers 15 residues. With 7 bases clipped from V and 0 bases from J, the junction kept 5 bases outside the gene matches. The CDR3 sequence is CSGGLAGETSYEQYF. CDR3 in DNA: TGCAGCGGGGGACTAGCGGGAGAGACCTCCTACGAGCAGTACTTC.

Comments on this clone: The same CDR3 is also encoded by other DNA sequences in this sample. The rearrangement uses TRBV7-6 and TRBJ2-7; 9 bases fit TRBD2. CDR3 size: 14 residues. The germline CDR1 and CDR2 sequences are SGHVS and FNYEAQ. J gave up 7 bases and V 0 bases, and 4 bases lay outside the gene matches. CDR3 bases: TGTGCCAGCAGCTTAGCGGCGGGAGGGCGGGAGCAGTACTTC. Its translation is CASSLAAGGREQYF.

The chain is built from TRBV4-2 and TRBJ1-5; D remains ambiguous. The CDR3 is 14 residues long. The germline gives CDR1 LGHNA, CDR2 YNFKEQ. The V end lost 0 bases, the J end lost 0 bases, and 3 bases lay between the germline ends. The CDR3 reads CASSQEDSNQPQHF. In nucleotides, the CDR3 is TGTGCCAGCAGCCAAGAGGATAGCAATCAGCCCCAGCATTTT.

This clone has only one observation. The chain has TRBV18 and TRBJ2-1; 15 bases fit TRBD2. Germline V CDR1 and CDR2: KGHSH, LQKENI. There are 18 residues in the CDR3. J lost 4 bases, V lost 3 bases, and 7 bases had no gene match. CDR3 in DNA: TGTGCCAGCTCACCTTCCCGGACTAGCGGGGGGGTTTACAATGAGCAGTTCTTC. Its translation: CASSPSRTSGGVYNEQFF.

The rearrangement uses TRBV2 and TRBJ1-6; D not certain. The CDR3 runs 15 residues. V lost 7 bases and J lost 7, with 17 bases in between. Germline CDR1 SNHLY, CDR2 FYNNEI. DNA of the CDR3: TGTGCCAGCAACGAAGCTCCCTCCCCAAATTCACCCCTCCACTTT. Protein: CASNEAPSPNSPLHF.

The V and J genes are TRBV12-5 and TRBJ2-1, with D unclear. There are 14 residues in the CDR3. Germline loops: CDR1 LGHNT, CDR2 FRNRAP. Trimming removed 6 bases from V and 0 bases from J, with 9 bases in between. In nucleotides, the CDR3 is TGTGCTAGTGGAACGGGTGGCTCCTACAATGAGCAGTTCTTC. This sequence encodes CASGTGGSYNEQFF. The complete variable domain, with remaining parts taken from reference TRBV12-5 and TRBJ2-1, reads DARVTQTPRHKVTEMGQEVTMRCQPILGHNTVFWYRQTMMQGLELLAYFRNRAPLDDSGMPKDRFSAEMPDATLATLKIQPSEPRDSAVYFCASGTGGSYNEQFFGPGTRLTVL.

The chain carries TRBV28 and TRBJ1-5; D call uncertain. The CDR3 loop spans 14 amino acids. Germline values: CDR1 MDHEN, CDR2 SYDVKM. The V end lost 1 base, the J end lost 3 bases, and 7 bases lay between the germline ends. The CDR3, as DNA: TGTGCCAGCAGTTTATACAGATACAATCAGCCCCAGCATTTT. It specifies CASSLYRYNQPQHF.

The chain joins TRBV7-2 to TRBJ2-7; D is uncertain. Looked up from germline, CDR1 is SGHTA and CDR2 is FQGNSA. Trimming took off 2 bases at V and 0 bases at J, with 11 bases between the two ends. The CDR3 spans 15 residues. The CDR3 protein is CASSLRPRGSYEQYF. The CDR3 bases are TGTGCCAGCAGCTTAAGGCCAAGAGGCTCCTACGAGCAGTACTTC.

The V gene is TRBV5-1, the J gene TRBJ2-1; 8 positions match TRBD2. The V gene end was trimmed by 3 bases and the J gene end by 6 bases; junction bases not matched to a gene: 11. Germline CDR1 is SGHRS and CDR2 is YFSETQ. The CDR3 has 16 amino acids. CDR3 sequence (DNA): TGCGCCAGCAGCTGGGGCAGCGGGAGCGGGGGCAATGAGCAGTTCTTC. Translation gives CASSWGSGSGGNEQFF.

V is TRBV2 and J is TRBJ2-2; 7 bases are shared with TRBD1. Germline trimming cut 1 base from V and 6 bases from J; bases unmatched to any gene: 2. There are 14 residues in the CDR3. Germline lookup yields CDR1 SNHLY and CDR2 FYNNEI. The CDR3 DNA reads TGTGCCAGCAGTGAAGTAGGGGGCCCCGGGGAGCTGTTTTTT. This gives the protein CASSEVGGPGELFF.

This clone was counted between two and nine times. V and J are TRBV6-6 and TRBJ1-1; D gene unclear. V was shortened by 4 bases and J by 0 bases, with 6 bases between the two germline ends. The germline V gene has CDR1 MNHNY and CDR2 SVGAGI (reference sequence). CDR3 length equals 13 residues. DNA for the CDR3: TGTGCCAGCAGTTCCCCAATGAACACTGAAGCTTTCTTT. Translating it yields CASSSPMNTEAFF.

V is TRBV6-5 and J is TRBJ2-2, with TRBD2 matching 7 bases. CDR1 is MNHEY and CDR2 is SVGAGI in the germline V gene. CDR3 length: 15 amino acids. The CDR3: CPYPPRLADTGELFF. In DNA, the CDR3 is TGTCCCTATCCTCCCAGACTAGCAGACACCGGGGAGCTGTTTTTT.

On this clone itself: Other DNA sequences in the sample encode the same CDR3. The chain has TRBV2 and TRBJ2-5; D remains ambiguous. The CDR3 sequence is 11 residues long. Per germline, CDR1 SNHLY and CDR2 FYNNEI. Deletions cut 4 bases from V and 1 base from J, with 1 base between. The CDR3 DNA follows: TGTGCCAGCAGTGCCCAAGAGACCCAGTACTTC. Protein: CASSAQETQYF.

This chain uses TRBV18 with TRBJ2-7; D is unresolved. Germline values: CDR1 KGHSH, CDR2 LQKENI. The CDR3 has 15 residues. V lost 3 bases and J 7 bases, leaving 19 bases between the germline ends. This chain's CDR3 is CASSPYDGPILEQYF. Here the CDR3 DNA reads TGTGCCAGCTCACCTTACGATGGCCCAATACTGGAGCAGTACTTC.

This clone was picked up one time. The rearrangement links TRBV10-1 to TRBJ2-5, with TRBD1 matching over 7 bases. The J call is in doubt because the DNA end fits TRBJ2-7 better. Germline V gene sequence: CDR1 WNHNN, CDR2 SYGVQD (reference sequence). The CDR3 totals 13 residues. This chain's CDR3 is CASGRDSPYEQYF. CDR3 DNA sequence: TGCGCCAGCGGACGGGACAGCCCGTACGAGCAGTACTTC.

This clone was seen just once. V gene TRBV5-5 combines with J gene TRBJ2-7, with D tentatively TRBD2 (6 bases). V lost 4 bases and J 3 bases, leaving 14 bases between the germline ends. CDR1 and CDR2 from the germline V gene are SGHKS and YYEKEE (reference sequence). CDR3 size: 14 residues. The CDR3 sequence: CASSRVEGVYEQYF. For the CDR3, the DNA is TGTGCCAGCAGCCGCGTGGAGGGAGTCTACGAGCAGTACTTC.

The V call is TRBV9, the J call TRBJ1-2; D is unclear. This CDR3 comprises 11 residues. Looked up from germline, CDR1 is SGDLS and CDR2 is YYNGEE. V was trimmed by 2 bases and J by 6 bases, leaving 5 bases between them. The CDR3 DNA sequence: TGTGCCAGCAGCGTGGGTAATGGCTACACCTTC. Protein sequence: CASSVGNGYTF.

V is TRBV29-1 and J is TRBJ1-5; TRBD1 is a possible D gene (6 bases). Germline V gene sequence: CDR1 SQVTM, CDR2 ANQGSEA. Deletions cut 7 bases from V and 6 bases from J, with 13 bases between. The CDR3 consists of 12 residues. CDR3 protein: CSAEDSVQPQHF. CDR3 nucleotide sequence: TGCAGCGCCGAGGACAGCGTTCAGCCCCAGCATTTT.